This TCR beta chain stems from a study of OX40 agonist ivuxolimab in advanced cancers. Across the study: A history of anti-PD-1, anti-PD-L1 or anti-CTLA-4 therapy was acceptable, and approximately 40% had some.

Clones were sequenced by immunoSEQ multiplex PCR, and TCRdb holds only the in-frame ones, with some missing. The table includes fewer than 130,000 clones, roughly 90% detected once. From germline, CDR1 is KGHSH and CDR2 LQKENI. The length of the CDR3 is 14 residues. The V and J ends lost 5 bases and 5 bases, in that order; junction bases with no gene match: 5. The sequenced sample was CD4+ or CD8+ T cells sorted from blood, obtained in a trial of the OX40 agonist ivuxolimab. This TCR derives from an adult with an advanced solid tumor such as melanoma, head and neck, liver or kidney cancer. The chain employs TRBV18 and TRBJ1-5; the match to TRBD1 covers 8 bases. Here the CDR3 DNA reads TGTGCCAGCTCAAGAGGACAGGGTGATCAGCCCCAGCATTTT. Translated: CASSRGQGDQPQHF.